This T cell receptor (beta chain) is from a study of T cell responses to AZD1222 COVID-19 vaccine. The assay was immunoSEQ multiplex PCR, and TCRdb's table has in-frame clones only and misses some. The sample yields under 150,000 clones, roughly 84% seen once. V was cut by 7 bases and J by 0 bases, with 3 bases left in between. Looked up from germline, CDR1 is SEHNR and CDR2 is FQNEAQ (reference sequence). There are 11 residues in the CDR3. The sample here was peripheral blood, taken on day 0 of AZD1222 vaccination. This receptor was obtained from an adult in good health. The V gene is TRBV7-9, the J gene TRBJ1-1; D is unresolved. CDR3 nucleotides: TGTGCCAGCAACCTGAACACTGAAGCTTTCTTT. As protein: CASNLNTEAFF.